The table lists the clone carrying this TCR beta chain with a few counts. Its antigen is currently unknown. The sample comes from a study of shared clonotypes between healthy human individuals. Overall study: The plates for each donor numbered three CD4 naive, three CD4 memory, two CD8 naive and one CD8 memory. Study results and limitations: Read depth was anticipated to influence clonotype sharing among donors.

Only CD45RO-negative cells positively selected for CCR7 counted as naive CD8 cells, so terminally differentiated effector memory CD45RA+ cells were excluded. Healthy and HIV-negative, the adult donors had no recent acute infections or vaccinations. There are 11 residues in the CDR3. Germline V gene sequence: CDR1 MNHNY, CDR2 SVGAGI (reference sequence). The V gene lost 4 bases and the J gene lost 8 bases, with 8 bases spanning the gap. Sequencing was performed with immunoSEQ multiplex PCR; in TCRdb, only in-frame clones are kept and a portion is missing. The sample records about 1.9 million clones, 90% to 95% being singletons.

Material for sequencing was naive CD8+ T cells from PBMCs. The chain is built from TRBV6-6 and TRBJ1-1; D unclear. The sequence came from a man aged 18 to 30 in good health. Some clones in this sample may be carry-over from other donors' samples. This CDR3 reads CASSSSGEAFF. In nucleotides, the CDR3 is TGTGCCAGCAGTTCATCTGGCGAAGCTTTCTTT.